These 18 T cell receptor beta chains were sequenced from one sample in a study of T cell repertoires in cytomegalovirus infection. A single record per CDR3 protein comes from TCRdb applying MiXCR to the reads. Among 80,000 to 130,000 distinct CDR3 sequences listed, around a quarter were seen once. Sequences were obtained from CD8+ T cells from PBMCs. Source of these receptors: a human donor in good health (CMV status not recorded). Some clones in this sample may be carry-over from other donors' samples.

This chain joins TRBV29-1 and TRBJ2-1, with D perhaps being TRBD1 or TRBD2 (5 bases each). This CDR3 spans 15 amino acids. CDR1 is SQVTM, CDR2 ANQGSEA, per germline. The ends were cut back, 0 bases at V and 5 bases at J, with 14 bases in the middle. CDR3 nucleotide sequence: TGCAGCGTTGAAGATTCGAGGGGCGCGGACAATGAGCAGTTCTTC. It translates to CSVEDSRGADNEQFF.

In this sample, this clonotype turned up once. This chain uses TRBV6-8 with TRBJ1-1, with D possibly TRBD1 on 5 matching bases. CDR3 size: 13 residues. The germline V and J ends were trimmed by 0 bases and 6 bases, with 8 bases remaining between them. Germline V lookup: CDR1 MNHGY, CDR2 SAAAGT. The CDR3 coding sequence is TGTGCCAGCAGTTACTCAGGGGTAGCTGAAGCTTTCTTT. Translating it yields CASSYSGVAEAFF.

This clonotype was seen only a few times. For the CDR3, the DNA is TGTGCCACCAGCAGAGAGCTAGCGGGAGGCCCCGATACGCAGTATTTT. Residues: CATSRELAGGPDTQYF. V gene TRBV15 combines with J gene TRBJ2-3; 11 bases agree with TRBD2. The V gene end was trimmed by 0 bases and the J gene end by 6 bases; junction bases not matched to a gene: 5. Germline V CDR1 and CDR2: LNHNV, YYDKDF (reference sequence). This CDR3 comprises 16 residues. The full variable domain, rest sourced from reference TRBV15 and TRBJ2-3, is DAMVIQNPRYQVTQFGKPVTLSCSQTLNHNVMYWYQQKSSQAPKLLFHYYDKDFNNEADTPDNFQSRRPNTSFCFLDIRSPGLGDTAMYLCATSRELAGGPDTQYFGPGTRLTVL.

This clonotype was observed a handful of times. The rearrangement links TRBV10-2 to TRBJ1-5; D perhaps matches TRBD1 (6 bases). The CDR3 runs 18 residues. Germline assignment: CDR1 WSHSY and CDR2 SAAADI. With 4 bases removed from V and 6 bases from J, the gap between germline ends came to 25 bases. CDR3 sequence reads: CASSASNWGGLSFQPQHF. CDR3 in DNA: TGCGCCAGCAGTGCTTCGAATTGGGGGGGCTTGTCCTTTCAGCCCCAGCATTTT.

This clonotype was picked up a small number of times. The V call is TRBV30, the J call TRBJ1-1; no definite D call. V lost 2 bases, J lost 7 bases, and 17 bases lay in between. The CDR3 totals 14 residues. In germline, CDR1 is GTSNPN, CDR2 SVGIG (reference sequence). The CDR3 loop is CAWSNSRGWGEAFF. CDR3 nucleotides: TGTGCCTGGAGTAATTCCCGGGGATGGGGTGAAGCTTTCTTT.

The V gene is TRBV7-4, the J gene TRBJ2-7, with 12 bases identical to TRBD2. CDR3 length: 16 residues. The J segment lost 3 bases and the V segment lost 0 bases, leaving 3 bases of the junction unmatched. CDR1 and CDR2 (germline): SGHVT, SQSDAQ. CDR3 sequence reads: CASSLAPTSGGYEQYF. In nucleotides, the CDR3 is TGTGCCAGCAGCTTAGCTCCGACTAGCGGGGGCTACGAGCAGTACTTC.

The chain recombines TRBV6-2 or TRBV6-3 with TRBJ1-1, with D perhaps TRBD1 (5 bases). Trimming removed 5 bases from V and 1 base from J, with 11 bases in between. The CDR3 contains 14 residues. Germline V CDR1 and CDR2: MNHEY, SVGEGT. CDR3 amino acids: CASSLIDRNTEAFF. DNA for the CDR3: TGTGCCAGCAGTCTTATAGACAGGAACACTGAAGCTTTCTTT.

This clonotype has only a few counts. The chain combines TRBV19 with TRBJ2-2; D is undetermined. Trimming removed 2 bases at V and 2 bases at J, with 12 bases between. Germline V CDR1 and CDR2: LNHDA, SQIVND (reference sequence). The CDR3 totals 16 residues. The DNA for the CDR3 is TGTGCCAGTAGTATATCACCGATTCCCAACACCGGGGAGCTGTTTTTT. It encodes CASSISPIPNTGELFF.

The rearrangement joins TRBV20-1 to TRBJ2-3; TRBD2 aligns across 10 bases. The J segment lost 3 bases and the V segment lost 5 bases, leaving 5 bases of the junction unmatched. Germline V gives CDR1 DFQATT, CDR2 SNEGSKA (reference sequence). The CDR3 is 14 residues long. The CDR3 coding sequence is TGCAGTGCTTTCTCTAGCGGGGGTACAGATACGCAGTATTTT. As protein: CSAFSSGGTDTQYF.

This clonotype has only a few counts. The chain employs TRBV7-9 and TRBJ2-1; possible D gene TRBD2, 5 bases. V was shortened by 5 bases and J by 0 bases, with 14 bases between the two germline ends. Germline loops: CDR1 SEHNR, CDR2 FQNEAQ (reference sequence). The CDR3 has 16 residues. CDR3 in DNA: TGTGCCAGCAGCACCGACCTAGGGAGCTCCTACAATGAGCAGTTCTTC. This sequence encodes CASSTDLGSSYNEQFF.

For the CDR3, the DNA is TGTGCCAGCAGCTTGGGATCTTTTGGGAAGTCCCAGTACTTC. It yields the protein CASSLGSFGKSQYF. The gene calls are TRBV5-5 and TRBJ2-5; D not resolved. The V gene's germline CDR1 is SGHKS and CDR2 YYEKEE (reference sequence). The CDR3 runs to 14 residues. Trimming shortened V by 0 bases and J by 9 bases, and 15 bases separated the two germline ends.

This clonotype was found many times. The V call is TRBV2, the J call TRBJ2-5; either TRBD1 or TRBD2 may supply D (6 bases each). CDR1 is SNHLY and CDR2 is FYNNEI in the germline V gene. The CDR3 consists of 13 residues. Trimming left V 8 bases short and J 4 bases short, with 14 bases between. CDR3 nucleotide sequence: TGTGCCAGCGGGTTGGGGGGCCGAGAGACCCAGTACTTC. It specifies CASGLGGRETQYF.

Only a few counts were recorded for this clonotype. The V call is TRBV19, the J call TRBJ2-2; a weak D match, TRBD1 (5 bases). Germline V lookup: CDR1 LNHDA, CDR2 SQIVND (reference sequence). The CDR3 is 16 amino acids. Between the trimmed V and J ends, which lost 3 bases and 0 bases, there was a span of 11 bases. The CDR3 reads CASSIGLTANTGELFF. DNA of the CDR3: TGTGCCAGTAGTATCGGGTTGACAGCGAACACCGGGGAGCTGTTTTTT.

In this sample, this clonotype turned up a few times. The chain carries TRBV7-8 and TRBJ1-4, with D uncertain. The CDR3 consists of 13 residues. Germline V gives CDR1 SGHVS, CDR2 FQNEAQ. With 3 bases removed from V and 7 bases from J, the gap between germline ends came to 9 bases. CDR3 protein: CASSLDDFEKLFF. The CDR3 DNA reads TGTGCCAGCAGCTTGGACGACTTTGAAAAACTGTTTTTT. The whole variable domain, remainder taken from reference TRBV7-8 and TRBJ1-4, is GAGVSQSPRYKVAKRGQDVALRCDPISGHVSLFWYQQALGQGPEFLTYFQNEAQLDKSGLPSDRFFAERPEGSVSTLKIQRTQQEDSAVYLCASSLDDFEKLFFGSGTQLSVL.

This clonotype was detected ten times or more. The genes are TRBV6-2 or TRBV6-3 and TRBJ2-7; D ambiguous. CDR1 is MNHEY, CDR2 SVGEGT, per germline. Trimming pared 6 bases from V and 0 bases from J, leaving 15 bases between. The CDR3 consists of 15 residues. This CDR3 reads CASSFNSLSSYEQYF. Written as DNA, the CDR3 is TGTGCCAGCAGCTTTAACAGCCTAAGCTCCTACGAGCAGTACTTC.

V is TRBV5-1 and J is TRBJ2-2, with D perhaps given as TRBD1 or TRBD2 (6 bases each). This CDR3 comprises 16 residues. Trimming cost V 4 bases and J 1 base, with 14 bases left between them. Germline V lookup: CDR1 SGHRS, CDR2 YFSETQ. The CDR3 spells CASSPGARENTGELFF. CDR3 DNA sequence: TGCGCCAGCAGCCCGGGGGCCAGGGAGAACACCGGGGAGCTGTTTTTT.

This clonotype was seen many times. The chain combines TRBV6-5 with TRBJ2-7; 10 positions agree with TRBD1. Germline V CDR1 and CDR2: MNHEY, SVGAGI. The CDR3 covers 15 residues. With 5 bases clipped from V and 2 bases from J, the junction kept 6 bases outside the gene matches. In DNA, the CDR3 is TGTGCCAGCAGTCCTCCCGGGACAGGGGCCTACGAGCAGTACTTC. Translated, it gives CASSPPGTGAYEQYF.

The genes are TRBV20-1 and TRBJ2-1; D ambiguous. This CDR3 is 11 amino acids long. Germline V lookup: CDR1 DFQATT, CDR2 SNEGSKA (reference sequence). V dropped 0 bases and J dropped 9 bases, with 6 bases sitting between them. The CDR3 here is CSARDVAEQFF. The CDR3 nucleotides are TGCAGTGCTAGAGATGTGGCTGAGCAGTTCTTC.